The 31 T cell receptor beta chains presented below share a single source sample, sequenced in a study of blood T cell repertoires in COVID-19. Profiling relied on immunoSEQ multiplex PCR, and the TCRdb table lists in-frame clones only, not all of them. The sample lists a few hundred thousand clones, approximately 91% seen once, with 10% to 12% in the top ten. Sequences were obtained from peripheral blood. Receptors were obtained from a woman in her 30s with COVID-19, enrolled during active disease.

The genes are TRBV6-5 and TRBJ2-2, with D perhaps matching TRBD1 (6 bases). The V and J ends lost 5 bases and 0 bases respectively, with 10 bases between them. The germline V gene has CDR1 MNHEY and CDR2 SVGAGI. This CDR3 has 15 amino acids. The CDR3: CASSTRTANTGELFF. CDR3 nucleotide sequence: TGTGCCAGCAGTACCCGGACAGCGAACACCGGGGAGCTGTTTTTT.

The CDR3 DNA is TGTGCCAGCAGGGATAATGGGACTAGCGGGATGAGCACAGATACGCAGTATTTT. It is translated as CASRDNGTSGMSTDTQYF. The chain joins TRBV7-9 to TRBJ2-3; 13 nucleotides line up with TRBD2. V lost 6 bases and J lost 0; bases outside the gene matches: 9. In germline, CDR1 is SEHNR, CDR2 FQNEAQ (reference sequence). This CDR3 has 18 residues.

This clone was seen once. This rearrangement joins TRBV5-4 to TRBJ2-2, with D hard to call. The CDR3 extends over 15 amino acids. From germline, CDR1 is SGHNT and CDR2 YYREEE (reference sequence). V lost 4 bases and J lost 7, with 17 bases in between. In DNA, the CDR3 is TGTGCCAGCAGCGGGCCCCCACGAATGGACGGGGAGCTGTTTTTT. Protein: CASSGPPRMDGELFF.

The chain uses TRBV4-3 and TRBJ2-7; perhaps TRBD1 as D (6 bases). The CDR3 has 15 residues. The V end lost 4 bases, the J end lost 6 bases, and 19 bases lay between the germline ends. Germline lookup yields CDR1 LGHNA and CDR2 YSLEER. CDR3 nucleotide sequence: TGCGCCAGCAGCCGGTTCAGGGGTACTAGTGGCGAGCAGTACTTC. It translates to CASSRFRGTSGEQYF.

This sequence joins TRBV27 and TRBJ2-3, with TRBD2 as a possible D gene (6 bases). The V gene's germline CDR1 is MNHEY and CDR2 SMNVEV (reference sequence). Trimming took off 0 bases at V and 2 bases at J, with 12 bases between the two ends. The CDR3 length is 16 residues. The CDR3 nucleotides are TGTGCCAGCAGTTTATCGACGGCGGGACCCACAGATACGCAGTATTTT. As protein: CASSLSTAGPTDTQYF.

The J gene is TRBJ1-2, the V gene TRBV30; D not certain. The CDR3 consists of 14 residues. Looked up from germline, CDR1 is GTSNPN and CDR2 is SVGIG (reference sequence). Trimming took 0 bases from V and 0 from J, leaving 8 bases between them. CDR3 coding DNA: TGTGCCTGGAGTGTACAGCAAACTAACTATGGCTACACCTTC. This sequence encodes CAWSVQQTNYGYTF.

The table lists this clone with a few counts. This chain joins TRBV3-1 (or the pseudogene TRBV3-2) and TRBJ2-2; 9 bases are a match to TRBD2. The CDR3 covers 15 residues. V shed 10 bases, J shed 6 bases, and the junction held 12 bases outside the gene matches. CDR1 and CDR2 from the germline V gene are LGHDT and YNNKEL (reference sequence). This chain's CDR3 is CATEKVAGVPGELFF. The CDR3 DNA is TGTGCCACAGAAAAGGTAGCGGGAGTTCCCGGGGAGCTGTTTTTT.

This rearrangement joins TRBV30 to TRBJ2-2; a possible D gene is TRBD1 (5 bases). The ends were cut back, 1 base at V and 6 bases at J, with 6 bases in the middle. CDR3 size: 12 residues. Germline V gene lookup returns CDR1 GTSNPN and CDR2 SVGIG (reference sequence). The CDR3 here is CAWSEQAGELFF. The CDR3 region has the DNA TGTGCCTGGAGTGAACAGGCCGGGGAGCTGTTTTTT.

This clone turned up a few times. The V call is TRBV9, the J call TRBJ2-1; 9 nucleotides agree with TRBD2. V lost 0 bases, J lost 7 bases, and 8 bases stayed unmatched. This CDR3 has 16 residues. Germline CDR1 and CDR2: SGDLS and YYNGEE. In nucleotides, the CDR3 is TGTGCCAGCAGCGTAGGTGGTAGCGGGAGAGGGAATGAGCAGTTCTTC. Translation: CASSVGGSGRGNEQFF.

The chain joins TRBV4-1 to TRBJ1-5, with a tentative D call TRBD1 (5 bases). CDR1 MGHRA and CDR2 YSYEKL come from the germline V gene. This CDR3 has 15 amino acids. V lost 0 bases to trimming and J lost 7 bases, with 13 bases between them. As DNA, the CDR3 is TGCGCCAGCAGCCAAGAAGGCAGGGACTCCCAGCCCCAGCATTTT. It encodes CASSQEGRDSQPQHF.

The chain couples TRBV7-9 to TRBJ1-5; 8 positions match TRBD1. The V segment lost 6 bases and the J segment 7 bases; nucleotides outside the gene matches: 14. The germline V gene encodes CDR1 SEHNR and CDR2 FQNEAQ (reference sequence). This CDR3 has 16 amino acids. The CDR3 region is CASSRGASGGEQPQHF. CDR3 coding DNA: TGTGCCAGCAGTCGAGGGGCCTCAGGGGGCGAGCAGCCCCAGCATTTT. The whole variable domain, filled in from reference TRBV7-9 and TRBJ1-5, reads DTGVSQNPRHKITKRGQNVTFRCDPISEHNRLYWYRQTLGQGPEFLTYFQNEAQLEKSRLLSDRFSAERPKGSFSTLEIQRTEQGDSAMYLCASSRGASGGEQPQHFGDGTRLSIL.

In its sample, this clone was seen a few times. The gene calls are TRBV5-5 and TRBJ1-1, with TRBD1 matching over 7 bases. From germline, CDR1 is SGHKS and CDR2 YYEKEE (reference sequence). CDR3 length: 18 amino acids. V shed 6 bases, J shed 3 bases, and the junction held 20 bases outside the gene matches. The CDR3 sequence is CASTPRFAEDRHHTEAFF. CDR3 nucleotide sequence: TGTGCCAGCACCCCCCGCTTCGCTGAGGACAGGCACCACACTGAAGCTTTCTTT. The whole variable domain, filled in from reference TRBV5-5 and TRBJ1-1, reads DAGVTQSPTHLIKTRGQQVTLRCSPISGHKSVSWYQQVLGQGPQFIFQYYEKEERGRGNFPDRFSARQFPNYSSELNVNALLLGDSALYLCASTPRFAEDRHHTEAFFGQGTRLTVV.

The V call is TRBV29-1, the J call TRBJ2-7, with 9 bases identical to TRBD2. Germline values: CDR1 SQVTM, CDR2 ANQGSEA. Unmatched junction bases numbered 2, after V lost 6 bases and J lost 5 bases. This CDR3 is 11 amino acids long. The CDR3 region is CSVPSGNEQYF. The CDR3 region has the DNA TGCAGCGTACCTAGCGGGAACGAGCAGTACTTC.

The chain recombines TRBV28 with TRBJ1-2, with TRBD1 matching over 8 bases. Germline lookup yields CDR1 MDHEN and CDR2 SYDVKM. The V gene end was trimmed by 7 bases and the J gene end by 2 bases; junction bases not matched to a gene: 9. The CDR3 is 15 amino acids. CDR3 bases: TGTGCCAGCACCCTCCGTGACAGGGGAAACTATGGCTACACCTTC. Translating it yields CASTLRDRGNYGYTF.

This clone was recorded once. This chain joins TRBV7-2 and TRBJ2-1, with 9 bases fitting TRBD2. The CDR3 totals 12 residues. J lost 15 bases, V lost 4 bases, and 7 bases had no gene match. Per germline, CDR1 SGHTA and CDR2 FQGNSA. The CDR3 coding sequence is TGTGCCAGCAGCTCCGAGCGGGAGGCGGGGTTCTTC. This sequence encodes CASSSEREAGFF.

This chain uses TRBV5-1 with TRBJ2-3, with 8 positions matching TRBD2. CDR1 and CDR2 from the germline V gene are SGHRS and YFSETQ. This CDR3 region has 15 residues. The junction had 4 bases not matched to a gene; V was cut back by 0 bases and J by 4 bases. CDR3 bases: TGCGCCAGCAGCTTGGGGGACGGGAGGGCAGATACGCAGTATTTT. As protein: CASSLGDGRADTQYF. The variable domain in full, with the rest retrieved from reference TRBV5-1 and TRBJ2-3, is KAGVTQTPRYLIKTRGQQVTLSCSPISGHRSVSWYQQTPGQGLQFLFEYFSETQRNKGNFPGRFSGRQFSNSRSEMNVSTLELGDSALYLCASSLGDGRADTQYFGPGTRLTVL.

The V call is TRBV10-1, the J call TRBJ2-7; D is perhaps TRBD1 (5 bases). CDR3 length: 14 residues. Between the trimmed V and J ends, which lost 4 bases and 5 bases, there was a span of 15 bases. Germline CDR1 WNHNN, CDR2 SYGVQD (reference sequence). CDR3 region: CASSVAGKLHEQYF. CDR3 bases: TGCGCCAGCAGTGTAGCAGGGAAGCTCCACGAGCAGTACTTC.

The chain couples TRBV20-1 to TRBJ2-3, with a possible D match to TRBD1 (5 bases). Germline CDR1 and CDR2: DFQATT and SNEGSKA (reference sequence). The CDR3 length is 15 residues. V gave up 3 bases and J gave up 2 bases, with 15 bases separating them. The CDR3 DNA sequence: TGCAGTGCTAGTAAGGGGCAGATAAACACAGATACGCAGTATTTT. Translated: CSASKGQINTDTQYF.

The rearrangement links TRBV5-4 to TRBJ1-1, with 9 bases aligning to TRBD1. Germline-derived CDR1 and CDR2 are SGHNT and YYREEE (reference sequence). J lost 5 bases, V lost 4 bases, and 6 bases had no gene match. The length of the CDR3 is 14 residues. The CDR3 reads CASSRGQGRTEAFF. CDR3 nucleotide sequence: TGTGCCAGCAGCCGCGGACAGGGGAGGACTGAAGCTTTCTTT. Filled out from reference TRBV5-4 and TRBJ1-1, the complete variable domain reads ETGVTQSPTHLIKTRGQQVTLRCSSQSGHNTVSWYQQALGQGPQFIFQYYREEENGRGNFPPRFSGLQFPNYSSELNVNALELDDSALYLCASSRGQGRTEAFFGQGTRLTVV.

CDR3 coding DNA: TGTGCCAGCAGCTTGGCCGGAGTCCGGCTGGGAGAGACCCAGTACTTC. Its translation is CASSLAGVRLGETQYF. The chain joins TRBV5-5 to TRBJ2-5; no clear D gene. This CDR3 comprises 16 residues. Per germline, CDR1 SGHKS and CDR2 YYEKEE (reference sequence). Trimming took off 0 bases at V and 4 bases at J, with 16 bases between the two ends.

This sequence joins TRBV4-1 and TRBJ1-2; no definite D call. V lost 2 bases, J lost 2 bases, and 9 bases lay in between. There are 14 residues in the CDR3. Germline loops: CDR1 MGHRA, CDR2 YSYEKL. The CDR3 DNA reads TGCGCCAGCAGCCAAAGGAACTACAACTATGGCTACACCTTC. It yields the protein CASSQRNYNYGYTF.

The V and J genes are TRBV19 and TRBJ2-2; 8 bases fit TRBD2. J gave up 9 bases and V 6 bases, and 9 bases lay outside the gene matches. The CDR3 consists of 14 residues. Germline lookup yields CDR1 LNHDA and CDR2 SQIVND (reference sequence). The CDR3 coding sequence is TGTGCCAGTAGACGAGCGGGAGATGGGAGGGAGCTGTTTTTT. Protein product: CASRRAGDGRELFF.

The chain couples TRBV11-2 to TRBJ2-7; D possibly corresponds to TRBD2 (6 bases). The CDR3 spans 15 residues. Trimming removed 5 bases at V and 2 bases at J, with 16 bases between. Germline assignment: CDR1 SGHAT and CDR2 FQNNGV. The CDR3: CASSRHSGPAYEQYF. CDR3 in DNA: TGTGCCAGCAGCAGGCATAGCGGACCTGCCTACGAGCAGTACTTC. Looking up the rest from reference TRBV11-2 and TRBJ2-7 gives the full variable domain: EAGVAQSPRYKIIEKRQSVAFWCNPISGHATLYWYQQILGQGPKLLIQFQNNGVVDDSQLPKDRFSAERLKGVDSTLKIQPAKLEDSAVYLCASSRHSGPAYEQYFGPGTRLTVT.

The V and J genes are TRBV12-3 or TRBV12-4 and TRBJ2-7; 8 bases are shared with TRBD1. The CDR3 contains 12 residues. V lost 6 bases and J lost 3; bases outside the gene matches: 1. CDR3 in amino acids: CASSGQGYEQYF. CDR3 nucleotide sequence: TGTGCCAGCAGCGGACAGGGCTACGAGCAGTACTTC.

V gene TRBV6-1 combines with J gene TRBJ1-5; no clear D gene. This CDR3 has 14 residues. Trimming removed 3 bases at V and 7 bases at J, with 13 bases between. The V gene's germline CDR1 is MNHNS and CDR2 SASEGT. The CDR3 loop is CASSDQGGHQPQHF. Here the CDR3 DNA reads TGTGCCAGCAGTGATCAAGGAGGTCACCAGCCCCAGCATTTT.

The rearrangement joins TRBV28 to TRBJ1-2; 7 bases map to TRBD1. Losses at the gene ends were 10 bases for V and 2 bases for J; bases not matched to a gene: 7. Germline values: CDR1 MDHEN, CDR2 SYDVKM. The CDR3 is made up of 13 amino acids. In DNA, the CDR3 is TGTGCCATCCAACCGACAGGGAACTATGGCTACACCTTC. Translation gives CAIQPTGNYGYTF.

Of note for this clone: Within the sample, other DNA sequences also encode this same CDR3. The chain recombines TRBV5-1 with TRBJ1-1; D is unclear. The V and J ends lost 0 bases and 1 base respectively, with 7 bases between them. Germline V gene sequence: CDR1 SGHRS, CDR2 YFSETQ. This CDR3 is 14 amino acids long. The CDR3 DNA reads as TGCGCCAGCAGCTTGGCCGGTGGGAACACTGAAGCTTTCTTT. Protein sequence: CASSLAGGNTEAFF.

The V call is TRBV7-3, the J call TRBJ2-1; 11 bases match TRBD2. The V gene's germline CDR1 is SGHTA and CDR2 FQGTGA. The CDR3 has 15 amino acids. V shed 5 bases, J shed 6 bases, and the junction held 6 bases outside the gene matches. The chain's CDR3 is CASSLLAGAINEQFF. The CDR3 DNA follows: TGTGCCAGCAGCCTACTAGCGGGAGCGATCAATGAGCAGTTCTTC.

This clone has just a few counts. The chain is built from TRBV18 and TRBJ1-4, with D tentatively TRBD1 (5 bases). Per germline, CDR1 KGHSH and CDR2 LQKENI. Trimming pared 5 bases from V and 0 bases from J, leaving 13 bases between. The length of the CDR3 is 16 residues. This chain's CDR3 is CASSTRQSSTNEKLFF. The CDR3, as DNA: TGTGCCAGCTCAACGAGACAGAGCTCAACTAATGAAAAACTGTTTTTT.

This sequence joins TRBV11-2 and TRBJ1-5, with D uncertain. The CDR3 length is 14 residues. Germline assignment: CDR1 SGHAT and CDR2 FQNNGV. Trimming removed 1 base at V and 3 bases at J, with 7 bases between. CDR3 DNA: TGTGCCAGCAGCTTAGCTGCAGACAATCAGCCCCAGCATTTT. It translates to CASSLAADNQPQHF.

V gene TRBV3-1 (or the pseudogene TRBV3-2) combines with J gene TRBJ1-2; D may be TRBD1 (5 bases). Trimming cost V 1 base and J 5 bases, with 11 bases left between them. The CDR3 is 14 residues long. Germline V gene sequence: CDR1 LGHDT, CDR2 YNNKEL (reference sequence). The CDR3 protein is CASSQVEGRYGYTF. Written as DNA, the CDR3 is TGTGCCAGCAGCCAAGTCGAGGGGAGGTATGGCTACACCTTC.